The clone carrying this T cell receptor (beta chain) was detected a few times. What it binds is unknown. This CDR3 is 17 amino acids long. Germline assignment: CDR1 SEHNR and CDR2 FQNEAQ (reference sequence). V lost 2 bases, J lost 0 bases, and 7 bases stayed unmatched. The sample originates from a study of T-cell memory formation after mild COVID-19. Each CDR3 protein gets one entry after TCRdb re-called the 5' RACE reads with MiXCR. This table holds around 340,000 distinct CDR3 sequences, 10% to 15% found once. Study findings and constraints: Pre-infection memory already had some responding clones, implying cross-reactive memory joined. CD4+ clones that contracted lay mainly in CM and EM; CD8+ ones lay in EMRA.

This TCR derives from a man younger than 35 who had mild COVID-19 (a few samples of this study predate the infection). Cell type and time point are not known. The chain carries TRBV7-9 and TRBJ2-3; TRBD2 agrees at 8 bases. Sequencing was carried out using PBMCs or a T cell subset sorted from them (not recorded which). CDR3 in DNA: TGTGCCAGCAGCTTAACCGGGGGGGGACTTAGCACAGATACGCAGTATTTT. Translated: CASSLTGGGLSTDTQYF.